These T cell receptor beta chains were read from a single sample in a study of T cell repertoires in cytomegalovirus infection. TCRdb analysed the reads with MiXCR anew, one entry per CDR3 protein. The sample lists approximately 600,000 distinct CDR3 sequences, over 35% occurring once. Antigen specificity for these receptors is unknown. This specimen was cultured PBMCs, taken from culture after CMV antigen stimulation. These receptors were collected from a human donor in good health (CMV status not recorded). Some clones in this sample may be carry-over from other donors' samples. The CDR3 runs from the conserved cysteine through the conserved F or W. A D gene is named only where the DNA matches it firmly. Some rows mark clone size as missing; the rest say once, few, many or name a class of expanded clone.

abundance,d_gene,v_gene,j_gene,CDR3nt,CDR3aa
.,.,TRBV2,TRBJ2-5,TGTGCCAGCAGTGTAGGTCGGGCCGGGGAGACCCAGTACTTC,CASSVGRAGETQYF
.,.,TRBV20-1,TRBJ2-7,TGCAGTGCTCCTAATACCCAGGGAAGCTACGAGCAGTACTTC,CSAPNTQGSYEQYF
.,.,TRBV2,TRBJ1-2,TGTGCCAGCAGGGGAGCCCGCCTCGGTGGCTACACCTTC,CASRGARLGGYTF
.,.,TRBV7-9,TRBJ1-5,TGTGCCAGCAGCTTAGTGGTCACCTCGGATGATCAGCCCCAGCATTTT,CASSLVVTSDDQPQHF
.,.,TRBV10-3,TRBJ2-1,TGTGCCATCAGCCTCCGGGACCCCAACAATGAGCAGTTCTTC,CAISLRDPNNEQFF
few,.,TRBV19,TRBJ2-5,TGTGCCAGTAGTATGGCAGAGACCCAGTACTTC,CASSMAETQYF
few,.,TRBV9,TRBJ1-5,TGTGCCAGCAGCAATCGGGACGGCAATCAGCCCCAGCATTTT,CASSNRDGNQPQHF
.,TRBD1,TRBV7-9,TRBJ2-5,TGTGCCAGCAGCTTCCATCAGGGGGCTGAGACCCAGTACTTC,CASSFHQGAETQYF
.,.,TRBV7-9,TRBJ1-4,TGTGCCAGCAGCTTAGCGCGCCAGGCGGAAAAACTGTTTTTT,CASSLARQAEKLFF
.,.,TRBV14,TRBJ1-2,TGTGCCAGCAGCCTCGTTGCCGATGGCTACACCTTC,CASSLVADGYTF
.,.,TRBV7-2,TRBJ2-7,TGTGCCAGCAGCCCCGTTGGAGTATTGGCGGACGAGCAGTACTTC,CASSPVGVLADEQYF
.,.,TRBV12-3/TRBV12-4,TRBJ1-6,TGTGCCAGCAGCCTCGGGAACGCTCCCAATTCACCCCTCCACTTT,CASSLGNAPNSPLHF
many,TRBD1,TRBV7-2,TRBJ1-2,TGTGCCAGCAGCCGGGACAGGGTATACTATGGCTACACCTTC,CASSRDRVYYGYTF
.,.,TRBV6-2/TRBV6-3,TRBJ2-7,TGTGCCAGCAGTAACCCTTACAGGGCCAGCTCCTACGAGCAGTACTTC,CASSNPYRASSYEQYF
.,.,TRBV4-1,TRBJ2-1,TGCGCCAGCAGCCCTCTGGCAGGCTACAATGAGCAGTTCTTC,CASSPLAGYNEQFF
.,.,TRBV20-1,TRBJ1-4,TGCAGTGCTGCTGACCCCAGGGGAACTAATGAAAAACTGTTTTTT,CSAADPRGTNEKLFF
many,TRBD1,TRBV7-6,TRBJ2-5,TGTGCCAGCAGCCCAGGAACAGGGGGCGAGACCCAGTACTTC,CASSPGTGGETQYF
few,.,TRBV7-8,TRBJ2-7,TGTGCCAGCAGCTTACAGGGCCGGAGGTACGAGCAGTACTTC,CASSLQGRRYEQYF
few,TRBD1,TRBV7-6,TRBJ1-1,TGTGCCAGCAGCCCACGGACAGGGGAAACTGAAGCTTTCTTT,CASSPRTGETEAFF
few,.,TRBV7-2,TRBJ2-6,TGTGCCAGCAGCCGAAGGTGGAGTGGGGCCAACGTCCTGACTTTC,CASSRRWSGANVLTF
many,TRBD2,TRBV7-6,TRBJ2-5,TGTGCCAGCAGCTTATTTGGGAGGGAAGAGACCCAGTACTTC,CASSLFGREETQYF
.,.,TRBV7-2,TRBJ2-3,TGTGCCAGCAGCCCCGGCGCGCAGAGTGGAGATACGCAGTATTTT,CASSPGAQSGDTQYF
few,TRBD1,TRBV7-2,TRBJ1-2,TGTGCCAGCAGCTTATTCGGACAGGGAGGGGGCTACACCTTC,CASSLFGQGGGYTF
.,.,TRBV6-6,TRBJ1-4,TGTGCCAGCAGACACCTAGGGGCCTATGAAAAACTGTTTTTT,CASRHLGAYEKLFF